Listed here are 17 T cell receptor beta chains from one sample, sequenced in a study of vaccination effects on CD4 cells after COVID-19. The antigens these receptors bind are not known. This table comes from immunoSEQ multiplex PCR, and its TCRdb copy is limited to in-frame clones, with some not included. The profile shows 25,000 to 35,000 clones, about 80% of them singletons. ViraFEST assay sequencing came after antigen-specific CD4+ T cells were expanded with viral peptide pools. CD4+ T cells were isolated after around ten days of culture. The healthy vaccine recipients, who had no prior SARS-CoV-2 infection, showed negative nucleocapsid antibodies. This sample comprised CD4+ T cells from PBMCs cultured with SARS-CoV-2 spike peptides, obtained before COVID-19 vaccination. Source of these receptors: a human donor who received a COVID-19 vaccine.

The CDR3 is CASSHGTPGNGGTQYF. The CDR3 coding sequence is TGTGCCAGCAGCCACGGTACCCCCGGGAACGGGGGGACCCAGTACTTC. This rearrangement joins TRBV3-1 (or the pseudogene TRBV3-2) to TRBJ2-5; D perhaps matches TRBD2 (6 bases). The CDR3 covers 16 residues. V was trimmed by 3 bases and J by 7 bases, leaving 21 bases between them. The V gene's germline CDR1 is LGHDT and CDR2 YNNKEL (reference sequence).

The rearrangement uses TRBV10-2 and TRBJ1-5; the D gene is possibly TRBD1 (5 bases). The CDR3 loop spans 15 amino acids. Trimming pared 4 bases from V and 4 bases from J, leaving 14 bases between. Germline V gene data show CDR1 as WSHSY and CDR2 as SAAADI. The CDR3 nucleotides are TGCGCCAGCAGTGCCACCTCAGAGGGGAATCAGCCCCAGCATTTT. Its protein is CASSATSEGNQPQHF.

This clone was found once. The V and J genes are TRBV6-6 and TRBJ1-2, with no clear D. Per the germline V gene, CDR1 is MNHNY and CDR2 is SVGAGI (reference sequence). V lost 2 bases to trimming and J lost 6 bases, with 7 bases between them. The CDR3 has 12 residues. The CDR3 nucleotides read TGTGCCAGCAGTTACCAGCGGGATGGCTACACCTTC. Protein: CASSYQRDGYTF.

This chain uses TRBV19 with TRBJ2-3; possible D gene TRBD1, 5 bases. Trimming pared 3 bases from V and 6 bases from J, leaving 13 bases between. This CDR3 is 14 amino acids long. Germline V gives CDR1 LNHDA, CDR2 SQIVND (reference sequence). CDR3 bases: TGTGCCAGTAGTATTGGTGGGGCAGGGGATACGCAGTATTTT. The encoded protein is CASSIGGAGDTQYF.

This chain joins TRBV25-1 and TRBJ1-2; D is undetermined. This CDR3 comprises 16 residues. V lost 2 bases, J lost 4 bases, and 17 bases lay in between. CDR1 is MGHDK, CDR2 SYGVNS, per germline. In DNA, the CDR3 is TGTGCCAGCAGTGAAAATGGGTTGGAAAGGGTCTATGGCTACACCTTC. The encoded protein is CASSENGLERVYGYTF.

V gene TRBV9 combines with J gene TRBJ1-3, with TRBD1 as a possible D gene (5 bases). From germline, CDR1 is SGDLS and CDR2 YYNGEE. V lost 4 bases and J 0 bases, leaving 8 bases between the germline ends. The CDR3 spans 14 residues. CDR3 in DNA: TGTGCCAGCAGCCGACAGTTCTCTGGAAACACCATATATTTT. Its protein product is CASSRQFSGNTIYF.

V is TRBV3-1 (or the pseudogene TRBV3-2) and J is TRBJ2-2, with D possibly TRBD2 on 6 matching bases. CDR3 length: 13 residues. Trimming took off 8 bases at V and 6 bases at J, with 13 bases between the two ends. Germline V lookup: CDR1 LGHDT, CDR2 YNNKEL (reference sequence). DNA of the CDR3: TGTGCCAGCCGGGACTTCTCGGCCGGGGAGCTGTTTTTT. Translating it yields CASRDFSAGELFF.

J is TRBJ1-5 and V is TRBV27; a possible D gene is TRBD1 (5 bases). Germline V lookup: CDR1 MNHEY, CDR2 SMNVEV (reference sequence). This CDR3 is 15 amino acids long. The ends were cut back, 5 bases at V and 2 bases at J, with 13 bases in the middle. This CDR3 is CASSPWGLGNQPQHF. The CDR3 DNA reads TGTGCCAGCAGTCCCTGGGGCCTTGGCAATCAGCCCCAGCATTTT.

The chain links TRBV19 to TRBJ1-1; 8 bases fit TRBD1. Germline values: CDR1 LNHDA, CDR2 SQIVND (reference sequence). Trimming took 1 base from V and 2 from J; bases not matched to a gene: 9. CDR3 length equals 17 residues. In DNA form, the CDR3 reads TGTGCCAGTAGTATAGGTGACAGGGGAGTATCTAACACTGAAGCTTTCTTT. It yields the protein CASSIGDRGVSNTEAFF.

This chain joins TRBV11-2 and TRBJ1-1; no definite D call. The CDR3 spans 13 residues. Germline CDR1 is SGHAT and CDR2 is FQNNGV. With 1 base removed from V and 4 bases from J, the gap between germline ends came to 7 bases. The CDR3 coding sequence is TGTGCCAGCAGCTTAGCACAAGGCACTGAAGCTTTCTTT. Its translation is CASSLAQGTEAFF.

The genes are TRBV30 and TRBJ1-4; D is unclear. Germline CDR1 and CDR2: GTSNPN and SVGIG (reference sequence). The CDR3 spans 12 residues. V was trimmed by 3 bases and J by 10 bases, leaving 12 bases between them. This CDR3 reads CAWSPQEGKLFF. The CDR3, as DNA: TGTGCCTGGAGCCCCCAGGAGGGAAAACTGTTTTTT.

J is TRBJ2-7 and V is TRBV11-1, with 7 bases fitting TRBD1. V was pared by 5 bases and J by 7 bases, with 11 bases of the junction left unmatched. CDR1 SGHAT and CDR2 FQDESV come from the germline V gene (reference sequence). This CDR3 has 14 amino acids. The chain's CDR3 is CASSPGQRTGEQYF. In DNA form, the CDR3 reads TGTGCCAGCAGCCCGGGACAGCGAACGGGGGAGCAGTACTTC. Filled out from reference TRBV11-1 and TRBJ2-7, the complete variable domain reads EAEVAQSPRYKITEKSQAVAFWCDPISGHATLYWYRQILGQGPELLVQFQDESVVDDSQLPKDRFSAERLKGVDSTLKIQPAELGDSAMYLCASSPGQRTGEQYFGPGTRLTVT.

The rearrangement joins TRBV5-5 to TRBJ2-2, with 8 bases lining up with TRBD1. After removal of 2 bases from V and 3 bases from J, the junction contained 12 bases not matched to a gene. Germline assignment: CDR1 SGHKS and CDR2 YYEKEE (reference sequence). The CDR3 is 18 residues long. The CDR3 DNA sequence: TGTGCCAGCAGCTTTGGATTGGGGGACAGGAGACACACCGGGGAGCTGTTTTTT. This encodes CASSFGLGDRRHTGELFF.

This clone came up a few times. J is TRBJ1-5 and V is TRBV6-5, with TRBD1 matching over 7 bases. V shed 5 bases and J 1 base; nucleotides not matched to a gene: 5. This CDR3 contains 15 residues. Germline V lookup: CDR1 MNHEY, CDR2 SVGAGI. CDR3: CASSRQGLSNQPQHF. DNA for the CDR3: TGTGCCAGCAGTAGACAGGGATTGAGCAATCAGCCCCAGCATTTT.

The chain combines TRBV3-1 (or the pseudogene TRBV3-2) with TRBJ1-2, with D tentatively TRBD1 (5 bases). Germline V gives CDR1 LGHDT, CDR2 YNNKEL (reference sequence). The V and J ends lost 4 bases and 1 base respectively, with 16 bases between them. This CDR3 spans 16 amino acids. The CDR3 sequence is CASSPLGAGSNYGYTF. The CDR3 nucleotides are TGTGCCAGCAGCCCCCTAGGGGCAGGGAGTAACTATGGCTACACCTTC.

This clone came up once. The chain combines TRBV5-5 with TRBJ2-7, with D maybe TRBD2 (6 bases). The CDR3 runs to 16 residues. Germline lookup yields CDR1 SGHKS and CDR2 YYEKEE (reference sequence). Trimming pared 3 bases from V and 3 bases from J, leaving 19 bases between. The CDR3: CASSSWLGAGFYEQYF. The CDR3 DNA follows: TGTGCCAGCAGCTCATGGTTGGGCGCGGGGTTCTACGAGCAGTACTTC.

V is TRBV5-1 and J is TRBJ1-6; D is uncertain. This CDR3 region has 14 residues. V lost 0 bases, J lost 8 bases, and 9 bases lay in between. Looked up from germline, CDR1 is SGHRS and CDR2 is YFSETQ. CDR3 in amino acids: CASSLGLADSPLHF. In DNA form, the CDR3 reads TGCGCCAGCAGCTTGGGATTGGCAGATTCACCCCTCCACTTT.